The sequence of this TCR beta chain was determined in a study of cytotoxic CD8 clonotypes in ibrutinib-treated CLL. Germline CDR1 LGHNA, CDR2 YSLEER. This CDR3 contains 13 residues. V was clipped by 1 base and J by 7 bases, with 10 bases between them. The assay was immunoSEQ multiplex PCR, and TCRdb's table has in-frame clones only and misses some. This table has around 70,000 clones, 90% appearing once. The TCR comes from a human donor with chronic lymphocytic leukemia. The chain couples TRBV4-3 to TRBJ1-1, with D uncertain. The specimen comprised PBMCs, sampled after 12 months of ibrutinib treatment. The CDR3 sequence: CASSQGAGDEAFF. The DNA for the CDR3 is TGCGCCAGCAGCCAAGGGGCTGGGGATGAAGCTTTCTTT.